This T cell receptor beta chain was identified in a study of blood T cell repertoires in COVID-19. Study background: Nucleic acid was either cDNA or gDNA, and it came from T cells, B-cell-depleted T cells, or PBMCs.

Trimming took off 3 bases at V and 1 base at J, with 10 bases between the two ends. This CDR3 has 15 residues. Germline V lookup: CDR1 DFQATT, CDR2 SNEGSKA (reference sequence). In the study's own analysis: Using reference gene primer amplification, nucleated cell counts were estimated. Libraries were prepared by immunoSEQ multiplex PCR; TCRdb keeps only in-frame clonotypes and omits some of them. D and trimming come from the DNA, and the V and J calls and clone size come from that table. The sample shows roughly 260,000 clones, 82% of them seen only once. The source is a woman in her seventies with acute or convalescent COVID-19. Sequencing was performed on peripheral blood. V is TRBV20-1 and J is TRBJ1-6; D ambiguous. The CDR3 nucleotides read TGCAGTGCTAGTTCGGACTGGTCCTATAATTCACCCCTCCACTTT. As protein: CSASSDWSYNSPLHF.